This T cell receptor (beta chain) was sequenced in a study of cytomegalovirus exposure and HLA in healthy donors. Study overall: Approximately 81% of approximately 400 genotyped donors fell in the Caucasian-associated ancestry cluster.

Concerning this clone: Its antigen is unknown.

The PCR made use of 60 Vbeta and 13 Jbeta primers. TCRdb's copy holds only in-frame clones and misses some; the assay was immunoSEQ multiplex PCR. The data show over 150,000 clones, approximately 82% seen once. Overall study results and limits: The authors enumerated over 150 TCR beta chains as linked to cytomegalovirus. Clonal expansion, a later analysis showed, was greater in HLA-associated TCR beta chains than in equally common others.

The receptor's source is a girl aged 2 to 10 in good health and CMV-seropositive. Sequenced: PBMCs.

The CDR3 sequence is CASSHPAAGSSYNEQFF. Here the CDR3 DNA reads TGCGCCAGCAGCCATCCCGCGGCGGGGAGCTCCTACAATGAGCAGTTCTTC. The chain recombines TRBV4-1 with TRBJ2-1; weak D call: TRBD2 (6 bases). CDR3 length: 17 amino acids. The V and J ends lost 3 bases and 0 bases respectively, with 15 bases between them. From germline, CDR1 is MGHRA and CDR2 YSYEKL.